The text below deals with one TCR beta chain. Antigen unknown. Trimming took 0 bases from V and 6 from J, leaving 6 bases between them. This CDR3 region has 13 residues. Germline assignment: CDR1 SGHRS and CDR2 YFSETQ. The sample comes from a study of hypomethylating agent response in myelodysplastic syndrome. Overall study: Either azacitidine (about 75% of the 11) or decitabine (3 of 11) was given. The most frequent mutation was TET2, in about 50% of the 11 patients. Study outcomes and limitations: Only about a dozen patients were analyzed in this small cohort.

Bulk bone marrow was analyzed without sorting T-cell subsets. TCRdb's table, derived via immunoSEQ multiplex PCR, lists solely in-frame clones and lacks some. The sample lists around 6,100 clones; roughly 80% were seen once. The specimen comprised bone marrow, sampled before or after starting hypomethylating agent treatment for myelodysplastic syndrome (not recorded which). The sequence was collected from a human donor with myelodysplastic syndrome. The chain recombines TRBV5-1 with TRBJ2-2; D is unresolved. Here the CDR3 reads CASSLVPSGELFF. Here the CDR3 DNA reads TGCGCCAGCAGCTTGGTACCTTCCGGGGAGCTGTTTTTT.